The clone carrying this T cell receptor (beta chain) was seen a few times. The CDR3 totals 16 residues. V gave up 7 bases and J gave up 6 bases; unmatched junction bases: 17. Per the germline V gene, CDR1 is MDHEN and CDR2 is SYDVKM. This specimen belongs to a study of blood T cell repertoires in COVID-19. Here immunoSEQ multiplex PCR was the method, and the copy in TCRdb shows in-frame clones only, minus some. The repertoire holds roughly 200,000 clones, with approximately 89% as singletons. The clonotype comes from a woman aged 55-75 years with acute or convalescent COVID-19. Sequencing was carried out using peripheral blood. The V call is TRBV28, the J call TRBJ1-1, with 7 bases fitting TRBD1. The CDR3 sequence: CASIYHDRASIPEAFF. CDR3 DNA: TGTGCCAGCATCTATCACGACAGGGCTTCGATCCCTGAAGCTTTCTTT.